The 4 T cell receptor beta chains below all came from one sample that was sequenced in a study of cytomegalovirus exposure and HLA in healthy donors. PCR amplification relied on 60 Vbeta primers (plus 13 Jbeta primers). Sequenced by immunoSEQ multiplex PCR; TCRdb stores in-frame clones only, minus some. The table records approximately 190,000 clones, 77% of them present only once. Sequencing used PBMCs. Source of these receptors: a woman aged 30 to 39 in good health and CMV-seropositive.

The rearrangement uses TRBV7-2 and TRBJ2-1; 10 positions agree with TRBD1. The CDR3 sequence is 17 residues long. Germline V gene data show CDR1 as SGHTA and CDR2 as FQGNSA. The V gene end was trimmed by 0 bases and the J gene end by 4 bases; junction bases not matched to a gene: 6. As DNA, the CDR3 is TGTGCCAGCAGCTTAGCCCGGGACAGGGGAGGGTACAATGAGCAGTTCTTC. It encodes CASSLARDRGGYNEQFF.

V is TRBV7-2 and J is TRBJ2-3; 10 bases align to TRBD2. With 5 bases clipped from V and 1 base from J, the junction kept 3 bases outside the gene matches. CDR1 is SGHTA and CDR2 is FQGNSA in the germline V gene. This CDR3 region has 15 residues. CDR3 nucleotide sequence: TGTGCCAGCAGCATCGGACTAGCGGGCACAGATACGCAGTATTTT. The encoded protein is CASSIGLAGTDTQYF.

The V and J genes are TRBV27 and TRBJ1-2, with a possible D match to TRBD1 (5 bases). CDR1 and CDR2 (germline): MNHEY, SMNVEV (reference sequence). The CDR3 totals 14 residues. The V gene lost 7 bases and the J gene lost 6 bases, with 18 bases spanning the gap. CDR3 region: CASTLKGRGHGYTF. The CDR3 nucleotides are TGTGCCAGCACCTTAAAGGGGCGCGGCCATGGCTACACCTTC.

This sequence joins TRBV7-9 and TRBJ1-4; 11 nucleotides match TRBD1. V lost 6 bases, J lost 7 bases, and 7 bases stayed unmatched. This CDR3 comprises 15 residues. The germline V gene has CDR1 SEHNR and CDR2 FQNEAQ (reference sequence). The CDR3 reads CASSPGQGAREKLFF. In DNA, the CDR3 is TGTGCCAGCAGTCCCGGACAGGGGGCTCGTGAAAAACTGTTTTTT. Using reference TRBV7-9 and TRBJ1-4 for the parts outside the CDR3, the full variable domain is DTGVSQNPRHKITKRGQNVTFRCDPISEHNRLYWYRQTLGQGPEFLTYFQNEAQLEKSRLLSDRFSAERPKGSFSTLEIQRTEQGDSAMYLCASSPGQGAREKLFFGSGTQLSVL.